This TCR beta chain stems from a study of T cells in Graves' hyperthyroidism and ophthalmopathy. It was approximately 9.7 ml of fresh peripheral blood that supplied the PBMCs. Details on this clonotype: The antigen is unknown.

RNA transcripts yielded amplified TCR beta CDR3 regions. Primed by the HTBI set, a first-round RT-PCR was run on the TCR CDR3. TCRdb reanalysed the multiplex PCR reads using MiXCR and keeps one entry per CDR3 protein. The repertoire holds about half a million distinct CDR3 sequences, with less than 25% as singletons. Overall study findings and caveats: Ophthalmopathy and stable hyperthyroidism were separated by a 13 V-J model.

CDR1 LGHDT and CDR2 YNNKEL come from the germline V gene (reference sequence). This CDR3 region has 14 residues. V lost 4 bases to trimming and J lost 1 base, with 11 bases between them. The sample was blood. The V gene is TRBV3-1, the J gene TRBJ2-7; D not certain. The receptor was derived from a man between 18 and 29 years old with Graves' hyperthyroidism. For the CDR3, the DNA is TGTGCCAGCAGCCCGGCGGAACTATCCTACGAGCAGTACTTC. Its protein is CASSPAELSYEQYF.